This is a list of T cell receptor beta chains from one sample in a study of Ad26.COV2.S vaccination and SARS-CoV-2 variants. TCRdb's table, derived via immunoSEQ multiplex PCR, lists solely in-frame clones and lacks some. The sample gives 200,000 to 250,000 clones, more than 75% of which show up once; roughly 10% is in the top ten. The sample consisted of peripheral blood, taken in a trial of Ad26.COV2.S vaccine versus placebo. The receptor set was obtained from a person aged 18-60 years who received the Ad26.COV2.S COVID-19 vaccine or a placebo. The CDR3 runs from the conserved cysteine through the conserved F or W. A D gene is named only where the DNA matches it firmly. Only part of the rows carry a size: once, few, many, or a class if the clone is expanded.

d_gene	v_gene	j_gene	abundance	CDR3aa	CDR3nt
.	TRBV19	TRBJ1-5	.	CASSTGSPIMPQHF	TGTGCCAGTAGTACGGGATCTCCTATTATGCCCCAGCATTTT
.	TRBV12-3/TRBV12-4	TRBJ2-1	.	CASRVAGPNEQFF	TGTGCCAGCAGGGTGGCTGGTCCGAATGAGCAGTTCTTC
TRBD2	TRBV6-4	TRBJ2-3	.	CASSPLAGASTDTQYF	TGTGCCAGCAGTCCTCTAGCGGGGGCTAGCACAGATACGCAGTATTTT
TRBD2	TRBV7-8	TRBJ2-1	.	CASSASGGALNEQFF	TGTGCCAGCAGCGCTAGCGGGGGGGCGCTCAATGAGCAGTTCTTC
TRBD1	TRBV6-5	TRBJ1-5	.	CASDRGLSNQPQHF	TGTGCCAGCGACAGGGGGCTTAGCAATCAGCCCCAGCATTTT
.	TRBV28	TRBJ1-4	few	CASRYNPGRSGEKLFF	TGTGCCAGCAGATATAACCCGGGGAGGTCGGGTGAAAAACTGTTTTTT
TRBD1	TRBV6-2/TRBV6-3	TRBJ2-7	.	CASSSWTGGTYEQYF	TGTGCCAGCAGTTCGTGGACAGGGGGGACCTACGAGCAGTACTTC
.	TRBV5-1	TRBJ2-5	.	CASSWDHGETQYF	TGCGCCAGCAGCTGGGACCACGGTGAGACCCAGTACTTC
TRBD2	TRBV4-1	TRBJ2-1	once	CASSDWSRAGGLYNEQFF	TGCGCCAGCAGCGACTGGAGTCGGGCGGGAGGGCTATACAATGAGCAGTTCTTC
TRBD2	TRBV14	TRBJ2-7	few	CASSGTSGSVYEQYF	TGTGCCAGCAGCGGGACTAGCGGGAGTGTATACGAGCAGTACTTC
.	TRBV5-1	TRBJ1-4	.	CASSTHRASDEKLFF	TGCGCCAGCAGCACCCACAGGGCTTCGGATGAAAAACTGTTTTTT
.	TRBV6-6	TRBJ2-2	few	CASFTRLNTGELFF	TGTGCCAGCTTTACTAGACTGAACACCGGGGAGCTGTTTTTT
.	TRBV11-2	TRBJ2-7	.	CASSLGVSEAYEQYF	TGTGCCAGCAGCTTAGGGGTGTCAGAAGCCTACGAGCAGTACTTC
TRBD1	TRBV7-9	TRBJ1-5	.	CASSQAGTGPNQPQHF	TGTGCCAGCAGCCAAGCCGGGACAGGGCCAAATCAGCCCCAGCATTTT
.	TRBV5-1	TRBJ2-1	.	CASSLLGEQFF	TGCGCCAGCAGCTTGTTGGGGGAGCAGTTCTTC
.	TRBV2	TRBJ1-3	.	CASSEQGSSGNTIYF	TGTGCCAGCAGTGAACAGGGAAGCTCTGGAAACACCATATATTTT
.	TRBV28	TRBJ2-3	once	CASSPPSSERRGRTDTQYF	TGTGCCAGCAGTCCCCCCAGTTCGGAGCGGAGAGGACGCACAGATACGCAGTATTTT
.	TRBV28	TRBJ2-5	.	CASSHIFDRNQETQYF	TGTGCCAGCAGTCACATTTTCGACAGGAACCAAGAGACCCAGTACTTC
TRBD1	TRBV24-1	TRBJ2-2	once	CATGRQGFNTGELFF	TGTGCCACCGGGCGACAGGGGTTTAACACCGGGGAGCTGTTTTTT
.	TRBV7-8	TRBJ2-7	.	CASSLDGTDSFYEQYF	TGTGCCAGCAGCCTCGACGGGACGGATTCATTCTACGAGCAGTACTTC
TRBD1	TRBV7-9	TRBJ2-7	.	CASSLGWTGSYEQYF	TGTGCCAGCAGCTTGGGGTGGACAGGGTCTTACGAGCAGTACTTC
.	TRBV10-3	TRBJ1-2	.	CAISDPKGVPYGYTF	TGTGCCATCAGTGACCCCAAGGGGGTCCCCTATGGCTACACCTTC
TRBD1	TRBV4-3	TRBJ2-1	.	CASSQLTGVLGEQFF	TGCGCCAGCAGCCAACTGACAGGGGTATTGGGGGAGCAGTTCTTC
.	TRBV5-6	TRBJ2-1	.	CASSLTGSSTYNEQFF	TGTGCCAGCAGCTTAACAGGGTCGTCTACCTACAATGAGCAGTTCTTC
.	TRBV18	TRBJ1-1	.	CASSPPSQANTEAFF	TGTGCCAGCTCACCACCTAGTCAGGCGAACACTGAAGCTTTCTTT
.	TRBV5-1	TRBJ2-5	.	CASSLEPGGGQETQYF	TGCGCCAGCAGCTTGGAGCCCGGGGGTGGTCAGGAGACCCAGTACTTC
TRBD1	TRBV6-5	TRBJ2-6	.	CASSQGASGANVLTF	TGTGCCAGCAGTCAGGGGGCATCGGGGGCCAACGTCCTGACTTTC
.	TRBV28	TRBJ1-1	.	CASRQGHLAAEAFF	TGTGCCAGCAGACAGGGACATTTAGCTGCTGAAGCTTTCTTT
.	TRBV9	TRBJ2-2	.	CASSVVTPPADTGELFF	TGTGCCAGCAGCGTAGTTACCCCCCCGGCGGACACCGGGGAGCTGTTTTTT
.	TRBV14	TRBJ2-7	once	CASSPRGRPYEQYF	TGTGCCAGCAGCCCACGGGGGCGCCCCTACGAGCAGTACTTC
.	TRBV6-5	TRBJ2-1	.	CASRVLGGSEQFF	TGTGCCAGCAGAGTGCTCGGAGGGTCTGAGCAGTTCTTC
.	TRBV20-1	TRBJ2-7	.	CSAGGPQGQYF	TGCAGTGCTGGGGGACCGCAAGGGCAGTACTTC
TRBD1	TRBV4-3	TRBJ1-2	.	CASSPVGTDGYTF	TGCGCCAGCAGCCCGGTAGGGACAGATGGCTACACCTTC
.	TRBV27	TRBJ2-5	once	CASSLAPGVETQYF	TGTGCCAGCAGTTTAGCCCCTGGGGTAGAGACCCAGTACTTC
TRBD1	TRBV5-1	TRBJ1-5	.	CASSFGQGALSNQPQHF	TGCGCCAGCAGCTTCGGACAGGGGGCCTTAAGCAATCAGCCCCAGCATTTT
.	TRBV30	TRBJ2-7	.	CAWSGQGGYEQYF	TGTGCCTGGAGTGGGCAGGGCGGCTACGAGCAGTACTTC
.	TRBV28	TRBJ1-6	.	CASSSTGHNSPLHF	TGTGCCAGCAGTTCGACAGGCCATAATTCACCCCTCCACTTT
.	TRBV7-9	TRBJ2-3	.	CASSLVAFPTDTQYF	TGTGCCAGCAGCTTAGTAGCTTTTCCTACAGATACGCAGTATTTT
TRBD1	TRBV6-2/TRBV6-3	TRBJ1-5	.	CASSLGQGHQPQHF	TGTGCCAGCAGTCTTGGACAGGGACATCAGCCCCAGCATTTT
.	TRBV4-1	TRBJ2-7	.	CASSQESVGSYEQYF	TGCGCCAGCAGCCAAGAAAGTGTAGGTTCCTACGAGCAGTACTTC
.	TRBV5-1	TRBJ2-7	.	CASSLTGNEQYF	TGCGCCAGCAGCTTGACGGGCAACGAGCAGTACTTC